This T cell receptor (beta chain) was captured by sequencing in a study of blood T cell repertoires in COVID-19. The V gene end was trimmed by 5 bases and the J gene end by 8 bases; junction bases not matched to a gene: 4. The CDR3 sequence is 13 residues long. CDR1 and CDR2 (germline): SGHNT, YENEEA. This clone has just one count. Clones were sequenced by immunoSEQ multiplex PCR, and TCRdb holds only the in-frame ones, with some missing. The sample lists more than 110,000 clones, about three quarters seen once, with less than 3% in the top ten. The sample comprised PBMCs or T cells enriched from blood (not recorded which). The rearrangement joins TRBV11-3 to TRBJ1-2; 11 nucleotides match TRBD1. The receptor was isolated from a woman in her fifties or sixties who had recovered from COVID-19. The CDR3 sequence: CASSAGQGEGYTF. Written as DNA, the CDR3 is TGTGCCAGCAGCGCGGGACAGGGGGAGGGCTACACCTTC.